The T cell receptor beta chain described here comes from a study of siplizumab effects on memory and regulatory T cells. Study observations and caveats: Naive T cells seemed more diverse than memory cells; they also seemed major alloresponse contributors.

Note on this clone: Its antigen remains unidentified.

TCRdb keeps only in-frame clones here, not all; method: immunoSEQ multiplex PCR. The table records around 65,000 clones, around 80% of them present only once. The ends were cut back, 6 bases at V and 2 bases at J, with 7 bases in the middle. CDR1 and CDR2 from the germline V gene are MNHNS and SASEGT. This CDR3 is 12 amino acids long. Specimen: memory CD4+ T cells sorted from blood. The sequence derives from a human donor in good health. The chain recombines TRBV6-1 with TRBJ1-1, with unresolved D. The DNA for the CDR3 is TGTGCCAGCAGGGGTTTAAACACTGAAGCTTTCTTT. Amino acid sequence: CASRGLNTEAFF.